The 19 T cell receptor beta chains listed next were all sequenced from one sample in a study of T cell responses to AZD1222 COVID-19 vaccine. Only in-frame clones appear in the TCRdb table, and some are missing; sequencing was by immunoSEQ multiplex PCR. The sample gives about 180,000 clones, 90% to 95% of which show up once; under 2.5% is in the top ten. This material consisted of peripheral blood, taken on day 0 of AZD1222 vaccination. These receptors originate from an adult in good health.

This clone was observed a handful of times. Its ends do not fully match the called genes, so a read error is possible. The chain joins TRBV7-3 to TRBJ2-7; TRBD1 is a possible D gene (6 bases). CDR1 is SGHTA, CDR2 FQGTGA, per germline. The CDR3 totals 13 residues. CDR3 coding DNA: TGTGCCAGCAGCTTAACCCCACAGGGTTCTTATAACTTC. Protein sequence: CASSLTPQGSYNF.

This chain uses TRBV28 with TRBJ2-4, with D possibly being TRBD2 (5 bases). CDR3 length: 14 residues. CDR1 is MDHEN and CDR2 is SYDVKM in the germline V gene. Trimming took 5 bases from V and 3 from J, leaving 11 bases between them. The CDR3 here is CASSLEAVKNIQYF. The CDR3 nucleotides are TGTGCCAGCAGTCTGGAGGCGGTCAAAAACATTCAGTACTTC.

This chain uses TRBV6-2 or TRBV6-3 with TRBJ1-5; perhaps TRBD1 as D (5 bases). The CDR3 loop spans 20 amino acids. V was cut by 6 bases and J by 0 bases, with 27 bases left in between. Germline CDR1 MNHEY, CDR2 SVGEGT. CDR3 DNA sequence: TGTGCCAGCAGCCATGGGGGGGAGAAGGCCTACTCCTATAGCAATCAGCCCCAGCATTTT. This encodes CASSHGGEKAYSYSNQPQHF.

CDR3: CASSMGTPTNEKLFF. The DNA of the CDR3 is TGTGCCAGTAGTATGGGCACTCCCACTAATGAAAAACTGTTTTTT. The chain joins TRBV19 to TRBJ1-4, with D hard to call. With 3 bases removed from V and 2 bases from J, the gap between germline ends came to 10 bases. The length of the CDR3 is 15 residues. CDR1 and CDR2 from the germline V gene are LNHDA and SQIVND (reference sequence).

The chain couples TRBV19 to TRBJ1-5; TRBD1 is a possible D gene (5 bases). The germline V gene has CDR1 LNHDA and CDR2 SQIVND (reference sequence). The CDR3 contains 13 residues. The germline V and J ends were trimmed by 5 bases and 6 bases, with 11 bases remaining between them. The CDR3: CASSQQVGQPQHF. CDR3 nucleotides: TGTGCCAGTAGTCAACAGGTTGGTCAGCCCCAGCATTTT.

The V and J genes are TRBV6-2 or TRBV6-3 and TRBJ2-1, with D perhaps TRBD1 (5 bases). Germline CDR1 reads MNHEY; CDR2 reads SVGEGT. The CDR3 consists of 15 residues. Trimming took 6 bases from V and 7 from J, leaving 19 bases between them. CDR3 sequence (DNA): TGTGCCAGCAGCCCATCGGCAGGGTCGAGGAATGAGCAGTTCTTC. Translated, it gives CASSPSAGSRNEQFF.

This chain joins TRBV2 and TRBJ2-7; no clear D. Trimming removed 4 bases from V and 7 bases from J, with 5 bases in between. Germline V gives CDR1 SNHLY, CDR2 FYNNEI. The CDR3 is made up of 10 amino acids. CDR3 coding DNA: TGTGCCAGCAGTGGTTGGGAGCAGTACTTC. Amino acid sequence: CASSGWEQYF.

CDR3 nucleotides: TGTGCCAGCAGTCCCCCCCGGACAGGGGTCAATGAGCAGTTCTTC. Protein: CASSPPRTGVNEQFF. This rearrangement joins TRBV6-2 or TRBV6-3 to TRBJ2-1; 9 nucleotides align to TRBD1. The CDR3 is made up of 15 amino acids. Germline V gene data show CDR1 as MNHEY and CDR2 as SVGEGT. V lost 5 bases to trimming and J lost 6 bases; unmatched junction nucleotides: 8.

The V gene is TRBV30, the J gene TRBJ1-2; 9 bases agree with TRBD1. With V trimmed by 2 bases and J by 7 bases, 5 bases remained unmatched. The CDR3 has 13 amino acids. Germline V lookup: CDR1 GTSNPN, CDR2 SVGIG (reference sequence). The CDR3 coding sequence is TGTGCCTGGAGTCCGGACAGGGGCAGTGGCTACACCTTC. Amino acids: CAWSPDRGSGYTF.

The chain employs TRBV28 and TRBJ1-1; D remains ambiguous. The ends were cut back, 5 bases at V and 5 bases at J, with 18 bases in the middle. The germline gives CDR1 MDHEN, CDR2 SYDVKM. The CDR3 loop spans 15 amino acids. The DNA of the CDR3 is TGTGCCAGCAGTCAAGGACGGGTCTCGGGGACTGAAGCTTTCTTT. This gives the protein CASSQGRVSGTEAFF.

The CDR3 DNA reads as TGTGCCAGCAGCTTAGGGGCGGCTACCTATAATTCACCCCTCCACTTT. Protein: CASSLGAATYNSPLHF. J is TRBJ1-6 and V is TRBV7-9; D uncertain. This CDR3 region has 16 residues. V lost 1 base to trimming and J lost 2 bases, with 9 bases between them. Germline-derived CDR1 and CDR2 are SEHNR and FQNEAQ (reference sequence).

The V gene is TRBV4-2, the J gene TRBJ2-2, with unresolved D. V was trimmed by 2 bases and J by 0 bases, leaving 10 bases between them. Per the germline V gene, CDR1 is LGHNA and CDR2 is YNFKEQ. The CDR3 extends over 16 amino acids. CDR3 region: CASSQQALTNTGELFF. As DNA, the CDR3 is TGTGCCAGCAGCCAACAGGCGCTTACGAACACCGGGGAGCTGTTTTTT.

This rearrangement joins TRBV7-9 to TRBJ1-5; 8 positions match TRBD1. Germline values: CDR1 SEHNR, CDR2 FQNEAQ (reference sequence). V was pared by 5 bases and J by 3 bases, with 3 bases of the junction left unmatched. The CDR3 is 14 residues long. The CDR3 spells CASSRTGLNQPQHF. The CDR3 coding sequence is TGTGCCAGCAGCCGGACAGGGCTCAATCAGCCCCAGCATTTT.

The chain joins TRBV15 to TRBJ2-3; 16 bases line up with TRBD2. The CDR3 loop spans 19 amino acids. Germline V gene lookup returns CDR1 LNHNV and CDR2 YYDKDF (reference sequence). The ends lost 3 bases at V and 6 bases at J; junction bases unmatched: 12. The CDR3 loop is CATSRKKGLAGGPGDTQYF. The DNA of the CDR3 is TGTGCCACCAGCAGGAAGAAGGGACTAGCGGGAGGGCCGGGGGATACGCAGTATTTT.

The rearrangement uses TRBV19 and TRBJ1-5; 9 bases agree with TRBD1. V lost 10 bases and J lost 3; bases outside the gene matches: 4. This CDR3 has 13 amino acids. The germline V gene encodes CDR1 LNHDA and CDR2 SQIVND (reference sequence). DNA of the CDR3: TGTGCCACCCGGGACAGGGTCAATCAGCCCCAGCATTTT. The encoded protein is CATRDRVNQPQHF. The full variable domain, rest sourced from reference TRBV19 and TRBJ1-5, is DGGITQSPKYLFRKEGQNVTLSCEQNLNHDAMYWYRQDPGQGLRLIYYSQIVNDFQKGDIAEGYSVSREKKESFPLTVTSAQKNPTAFYLCATRDRVNQPQHFGDGTRLSIL.

Written as DNA, the CDR3 is TGCGCCAGCAGCTTGGAACACGAGCAGTACTTC. This sequence encodes CASSLEHEQYF. The rearrangement uses TRBV5-1 and TRBJ2-7; D not resolved. Germline V CDR1 and CDR2: SGHRS, YFSETQ. The V gene lost 0 bases and the J gene lost 5 bases, with 3 bases spanning the gap. This CDR3 is built from 11 residues.

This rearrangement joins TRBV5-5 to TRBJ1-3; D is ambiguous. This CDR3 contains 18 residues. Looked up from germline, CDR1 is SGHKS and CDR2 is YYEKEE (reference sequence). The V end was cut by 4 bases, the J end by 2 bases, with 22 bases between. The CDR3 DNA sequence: TGTGCCAGCAGCCTACAACGGGAGGGCATTCCGGCTGGAAACACCATATATTTT. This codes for CASSLQREGIPAGNTIYF.

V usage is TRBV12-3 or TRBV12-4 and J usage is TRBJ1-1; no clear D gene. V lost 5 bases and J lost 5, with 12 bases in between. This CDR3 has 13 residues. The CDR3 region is CASSVTGGTEAFF. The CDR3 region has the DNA TGTGCCAGCAGTGTTACGGGAGGTACTGAAGCTTTCTTT.

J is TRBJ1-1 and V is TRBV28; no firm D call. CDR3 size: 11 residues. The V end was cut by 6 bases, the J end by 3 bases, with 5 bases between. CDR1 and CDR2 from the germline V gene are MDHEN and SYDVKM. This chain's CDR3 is CASRPDTEAFF. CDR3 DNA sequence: TGTGCCAGCAGGCCAGACACTGAAGCTTTCTTT.